The present TCR beta chain was sequenced within a study of T cell changes during pregnancy in multiple sclerosis. In this sample, this clone turned up once. The repertoire was sequenced with immunoSEQ multiplex PCR; TCRdb's copy has only in-frame clones and lacks some. Of 85,000 to 100,000 clones in the sample, less than 95% are singletons; the top ten hold 0.85% to 0.95%. The CDR3 is made up of 13 amino acids. Trimming cost V 6 bases and J 2 bases, with 8 bases left between them. Germline CDR1 and CDR2: KGHSH and LQKENI. The chain joins TRBV18 to TRBJ1-5; no clear D. The source is a female donor with multiple sclerosis, enrolled in a pregnancy study. The sample consisted of peripheral blood, taken before pregnancy. The CDR3 sequence is CASSRRGNQPQHF. The CDR3 nucleotides are TGTGCCAGCTCTCGCCGGGGCAATCAGCCCCAGCATTTT.